The T cell receptor beta chain described here comes from a study of T cell responses to AZD1222 COVID-19 vaccine. Only in-frame clones appear in the TCRdb table, and some are missing; sequencing was by immunoSEQ multiplex PCR. The sample lists approximately 110,000 clones; approximately 84% were seen once. General study findings and limits: Females made up more of the donors, who were largely white British, and clonal diversity may have come out too low.

This clone was counted at least ten times. The target antigen is unknown. Here the sequenced sample was peripheral blood, taken on day 0 of AZD1222 vaccination. This TCR came from an adult in good health.

The CDR3 loop reads CASSPTLGLTTDTQYF. CDR3 nucleotide sequence: TGCGCCAGCAGCCCAACCCTAGGACTTACCACAGATACGCAGTATTTT. The J gene is TRBJ2-3, the V gene TRBV10-1; weak D call: TRBD2 (5 bases). In germline, CDR1 is WNHNN, CDR2 SYGVQD (reference sequence). The CDR3 consists of 16 residues. Trimming left V 6 bases short and J 2 bases short, with 18 bases between.